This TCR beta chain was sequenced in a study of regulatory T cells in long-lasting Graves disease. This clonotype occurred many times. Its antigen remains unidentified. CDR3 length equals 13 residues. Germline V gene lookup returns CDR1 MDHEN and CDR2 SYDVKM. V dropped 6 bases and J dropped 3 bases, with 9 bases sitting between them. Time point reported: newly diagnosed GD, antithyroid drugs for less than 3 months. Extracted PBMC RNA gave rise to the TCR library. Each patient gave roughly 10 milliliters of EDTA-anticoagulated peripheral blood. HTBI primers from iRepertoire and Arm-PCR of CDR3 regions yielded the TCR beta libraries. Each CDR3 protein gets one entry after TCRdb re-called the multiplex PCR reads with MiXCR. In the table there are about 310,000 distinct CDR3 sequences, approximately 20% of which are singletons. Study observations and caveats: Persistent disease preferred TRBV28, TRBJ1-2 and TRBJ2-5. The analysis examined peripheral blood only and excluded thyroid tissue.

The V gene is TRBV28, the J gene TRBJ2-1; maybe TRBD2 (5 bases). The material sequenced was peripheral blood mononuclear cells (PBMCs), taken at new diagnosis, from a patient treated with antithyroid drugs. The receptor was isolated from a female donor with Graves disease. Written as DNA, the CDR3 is TGTGCCAGCAGCTATACTAGCTACAATGAGCAGTTCTTC. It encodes CASSYTSYNEQFF.